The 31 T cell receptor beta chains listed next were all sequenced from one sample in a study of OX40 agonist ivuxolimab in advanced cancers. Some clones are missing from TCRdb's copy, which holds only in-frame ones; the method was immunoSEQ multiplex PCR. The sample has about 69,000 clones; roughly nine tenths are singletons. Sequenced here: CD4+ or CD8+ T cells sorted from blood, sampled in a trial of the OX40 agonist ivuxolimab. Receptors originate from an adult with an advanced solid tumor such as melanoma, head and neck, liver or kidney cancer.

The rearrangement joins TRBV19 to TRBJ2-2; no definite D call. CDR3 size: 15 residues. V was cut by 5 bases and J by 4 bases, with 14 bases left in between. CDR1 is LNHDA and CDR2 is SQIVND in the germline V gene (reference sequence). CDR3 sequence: CASSPSGFPTGELFF. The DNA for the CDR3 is TGTGCCAGTAGTCCGTCCGGGTTCCCCACCGGGGAGCTGTTTTTT.

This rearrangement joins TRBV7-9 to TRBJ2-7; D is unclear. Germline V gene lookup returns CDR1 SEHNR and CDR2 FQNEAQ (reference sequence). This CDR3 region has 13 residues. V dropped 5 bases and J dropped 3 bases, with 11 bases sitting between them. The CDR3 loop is CASSPRGYYEQYF. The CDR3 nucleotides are TGTGCCAGCAGCCCCAGAGGTTACTACGAGCAGTACTTC.

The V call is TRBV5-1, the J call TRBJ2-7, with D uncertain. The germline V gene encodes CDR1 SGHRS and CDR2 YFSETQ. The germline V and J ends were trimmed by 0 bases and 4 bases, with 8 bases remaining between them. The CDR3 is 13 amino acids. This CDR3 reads CASSLAGSYEQYF. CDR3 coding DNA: TGCGCCAGCAGCTTGGCCGGGTCTTACGAGCAGTACTTC.

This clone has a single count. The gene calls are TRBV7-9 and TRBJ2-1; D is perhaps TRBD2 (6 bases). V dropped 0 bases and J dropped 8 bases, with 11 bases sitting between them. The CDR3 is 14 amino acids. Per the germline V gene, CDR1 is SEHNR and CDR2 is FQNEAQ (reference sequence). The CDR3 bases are TGTGCCAGCAGCTTAGCGGTCAGGAGGGATGAGCAGTTCTTC. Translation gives CASSLAVRRDEQFF.

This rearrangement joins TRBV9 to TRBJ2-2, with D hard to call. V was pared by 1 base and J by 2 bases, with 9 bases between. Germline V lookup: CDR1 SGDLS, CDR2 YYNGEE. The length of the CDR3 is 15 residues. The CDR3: CASSVSFGNTGELFF. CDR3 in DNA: TGTGCCAGCAGCGTATCGTTTGGCAACACCGGGGAGCTGTTTTTT.

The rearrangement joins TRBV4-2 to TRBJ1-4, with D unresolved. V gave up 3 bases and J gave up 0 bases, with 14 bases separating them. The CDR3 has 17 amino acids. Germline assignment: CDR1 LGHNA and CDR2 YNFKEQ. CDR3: CASSQPYGVATNEKLFF. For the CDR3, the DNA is TGTGCCAGCAGCCAGCCTTACGGGGTTGCAACTAATGAAAAACTGTTTTTT.

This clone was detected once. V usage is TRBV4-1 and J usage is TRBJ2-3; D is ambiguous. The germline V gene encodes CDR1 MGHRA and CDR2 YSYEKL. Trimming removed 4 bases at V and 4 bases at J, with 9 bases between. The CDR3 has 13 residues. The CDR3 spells CASSPIISDTQYF. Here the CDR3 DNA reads TGCGCCAGCAGCCCGATTATCTCAGATACGCAGTATTTT.

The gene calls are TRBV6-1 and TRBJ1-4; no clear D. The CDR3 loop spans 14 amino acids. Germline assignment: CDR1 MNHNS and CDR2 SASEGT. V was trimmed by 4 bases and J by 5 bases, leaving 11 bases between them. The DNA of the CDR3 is TGTGCCAGCAGTGTAGGAACGGGCAATGAAAAACTGTTTTTT. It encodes CASSVGTGNEKLFF.

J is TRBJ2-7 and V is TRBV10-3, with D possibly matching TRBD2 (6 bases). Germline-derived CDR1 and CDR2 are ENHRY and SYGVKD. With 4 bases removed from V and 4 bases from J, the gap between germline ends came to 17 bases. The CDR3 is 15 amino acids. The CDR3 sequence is CAISALGGGGYEQYF. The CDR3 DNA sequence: TGTGCCATCAGTGCCCTGGGGGGAGGCGGTTACGAGCAGTACTTC.

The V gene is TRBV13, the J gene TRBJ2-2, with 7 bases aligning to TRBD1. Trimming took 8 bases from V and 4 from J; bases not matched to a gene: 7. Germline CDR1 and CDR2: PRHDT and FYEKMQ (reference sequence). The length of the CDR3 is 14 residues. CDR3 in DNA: TGTGCCAGCTCCCCGACAGGGCCCACCGGGGAGCTGTTTTTT. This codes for CASSPTGPTGELFF. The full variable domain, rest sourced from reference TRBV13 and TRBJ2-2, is AAGVIQSPRHLIKEKRETATLKCYPIPRHDTVYWYQQGPGQDPQFLISFYEKMQSDKGSIPDRFSAQQFSDYHSELNMSSLELGDSALYFCASSPTGPTGELFFGEGSRLTVL.

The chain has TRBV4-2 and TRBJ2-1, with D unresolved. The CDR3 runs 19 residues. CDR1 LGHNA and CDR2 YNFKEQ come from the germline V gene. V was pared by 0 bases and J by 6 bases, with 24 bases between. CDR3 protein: CASSQERRTRPPVGNEQFF. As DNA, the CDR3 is TGTGCCAGCAGCCAAGAGAGACGGACCAGACCACCGGTTGGCAATGAGCAGTTCTTC.

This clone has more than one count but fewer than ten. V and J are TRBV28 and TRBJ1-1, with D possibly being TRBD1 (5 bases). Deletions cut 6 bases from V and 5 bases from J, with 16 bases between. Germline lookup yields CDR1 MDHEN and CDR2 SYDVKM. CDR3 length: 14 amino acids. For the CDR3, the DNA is TGTGCCAGCAGCTCAGCCAGGGCGGGGACTGAAGCTTTCTTT. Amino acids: CASSSARAGTEAFF.

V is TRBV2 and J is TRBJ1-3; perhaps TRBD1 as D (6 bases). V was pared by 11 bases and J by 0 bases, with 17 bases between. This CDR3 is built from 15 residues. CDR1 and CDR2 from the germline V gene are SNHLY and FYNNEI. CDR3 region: CAHREEMASGNTIYF. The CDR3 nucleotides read TGTGCCCACAGGGAGGAAATGGCCTCTGGAAACACCATATATTTT.

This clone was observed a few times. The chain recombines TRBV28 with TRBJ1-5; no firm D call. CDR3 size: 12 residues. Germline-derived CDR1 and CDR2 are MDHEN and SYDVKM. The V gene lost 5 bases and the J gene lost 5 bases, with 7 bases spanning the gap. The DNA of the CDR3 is TGTGCCAGCAGTATCCCAGATCAGCCCCAGCATTTT. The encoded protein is CASSIPDQPQHF.

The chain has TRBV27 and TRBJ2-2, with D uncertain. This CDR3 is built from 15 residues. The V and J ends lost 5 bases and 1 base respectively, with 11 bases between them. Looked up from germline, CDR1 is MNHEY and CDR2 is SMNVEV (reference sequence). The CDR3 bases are TGTGCCAGCAGTCTAGGCGGCGGGAACACCGGGGAGCTGTTTTTT. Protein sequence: CASSLGGGNTGELFF.

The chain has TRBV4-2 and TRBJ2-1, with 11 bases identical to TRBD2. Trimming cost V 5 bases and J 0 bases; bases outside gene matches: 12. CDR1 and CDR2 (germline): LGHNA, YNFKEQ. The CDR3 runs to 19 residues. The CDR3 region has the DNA TGTGCCAGCAGCAAACTAGCGGGAGAAGGCCCGAGCTCCTACAATGAGCAGTTCTTC. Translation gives CASSKLAGEGPSSYNEQFF.

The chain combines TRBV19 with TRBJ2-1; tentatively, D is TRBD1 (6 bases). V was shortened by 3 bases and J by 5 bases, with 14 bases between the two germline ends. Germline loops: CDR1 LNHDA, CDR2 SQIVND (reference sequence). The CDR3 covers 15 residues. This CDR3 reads CASSMGAEVHNEQFF. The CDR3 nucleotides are TGTGCCAGTAGTATGGGGGCAGAGGTTCACAATGAGCAGTTCTTC.

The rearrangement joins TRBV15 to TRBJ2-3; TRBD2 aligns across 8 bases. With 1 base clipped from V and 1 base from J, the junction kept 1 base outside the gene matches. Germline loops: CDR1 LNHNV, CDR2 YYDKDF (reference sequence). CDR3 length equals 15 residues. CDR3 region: CATSRAGGGTDTQYF. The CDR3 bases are TGTGCCACCAGCAGAGCGGGAGGGGGCACAGATACGCAGTATTTT.

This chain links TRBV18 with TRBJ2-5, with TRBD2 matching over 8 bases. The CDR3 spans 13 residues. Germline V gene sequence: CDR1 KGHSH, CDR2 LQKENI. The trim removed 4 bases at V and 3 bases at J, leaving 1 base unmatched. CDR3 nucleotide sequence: TGTGCCAGCTCACAGACTAGCGAAGAGACCCAGTACTTC. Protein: CASSQTSEETQYF.

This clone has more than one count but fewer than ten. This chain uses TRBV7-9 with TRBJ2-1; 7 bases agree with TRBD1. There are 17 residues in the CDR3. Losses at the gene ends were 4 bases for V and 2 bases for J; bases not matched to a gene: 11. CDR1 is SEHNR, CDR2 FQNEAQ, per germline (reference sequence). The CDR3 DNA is TGTGCCAGCAGCTCAATGCACAGGGGACCCCCCTACAATGAGCAGTTCTTC. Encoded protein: CASSSMHRGPPYNEQFF.

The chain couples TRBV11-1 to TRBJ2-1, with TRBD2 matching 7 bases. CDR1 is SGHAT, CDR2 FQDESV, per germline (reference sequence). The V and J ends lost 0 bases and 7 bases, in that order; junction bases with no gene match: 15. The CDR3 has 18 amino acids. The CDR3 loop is CASSLANYWGGEGNEQFF. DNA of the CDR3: TGTGCCAGCAGCTTAGCCAACTACTGGGGGGGGGAGGGGAATGAGCAGTTCTTC.

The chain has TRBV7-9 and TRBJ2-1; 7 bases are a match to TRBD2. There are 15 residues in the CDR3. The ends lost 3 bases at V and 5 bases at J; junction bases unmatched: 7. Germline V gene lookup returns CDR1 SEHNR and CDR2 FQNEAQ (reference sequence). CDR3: CASSLAGDPDNEQFF. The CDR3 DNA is TGTGCCAGCAGCTTGGCGGGAGATCCCGACAATGAGCAGTTCTTC.

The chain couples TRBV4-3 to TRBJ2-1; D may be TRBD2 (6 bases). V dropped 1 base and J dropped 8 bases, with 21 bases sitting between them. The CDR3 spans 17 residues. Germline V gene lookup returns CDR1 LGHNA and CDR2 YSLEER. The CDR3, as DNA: TGCGCCAGCAGCCAAGCTGTTACGGGAGACGTAGGCGATGAGCAGTTCTTC. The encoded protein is CASSQAVTGDVGDEQFF.

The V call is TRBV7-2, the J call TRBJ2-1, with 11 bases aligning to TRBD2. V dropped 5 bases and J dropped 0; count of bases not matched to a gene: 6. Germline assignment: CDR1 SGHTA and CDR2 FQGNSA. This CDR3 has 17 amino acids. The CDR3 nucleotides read TGTGCCAGCAGCCCGGGACTAGCGGATACCTCCTACAATGAGCAGTTCTTC. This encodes CASSPGLADTSYNEQFF.

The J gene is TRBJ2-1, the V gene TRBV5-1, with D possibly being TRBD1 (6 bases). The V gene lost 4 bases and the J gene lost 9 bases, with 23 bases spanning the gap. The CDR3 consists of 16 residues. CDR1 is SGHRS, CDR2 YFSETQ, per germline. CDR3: CASSQTGQARISEQFF. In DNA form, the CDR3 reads TGCGCCAGCAGCCAGACAGGCCAAGCGCGAATTAGTGAGCAGTTCTTC. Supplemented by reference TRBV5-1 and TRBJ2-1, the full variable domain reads KAGVTQTPRYLIKTRGQQVTLSCSPISGHRSVSWYQQTPGQGLQFLFEYFSETQRNKGNFPGRFSGRQFSNSRSEMNVSTLELGDSALYLCASSQTGQARISEQFFGPGTRLTVL.

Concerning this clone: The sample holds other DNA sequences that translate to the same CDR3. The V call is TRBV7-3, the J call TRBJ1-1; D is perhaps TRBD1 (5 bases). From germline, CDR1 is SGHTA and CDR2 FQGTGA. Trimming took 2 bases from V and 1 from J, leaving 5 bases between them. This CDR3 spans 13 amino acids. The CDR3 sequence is CASSLDRNTEAFF. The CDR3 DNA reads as TGTGCCAGCAGCTTAGACAGGAACACTGAAGCTTTCTTT.

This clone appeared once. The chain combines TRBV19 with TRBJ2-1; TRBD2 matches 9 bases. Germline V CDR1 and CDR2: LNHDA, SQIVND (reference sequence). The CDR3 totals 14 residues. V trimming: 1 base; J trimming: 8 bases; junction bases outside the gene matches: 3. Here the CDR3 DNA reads TGTGCCAGTAGTATAGTCCTAGCGGGACATGAGCAGTTCTTC. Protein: CASSIVLAGHEQFF.

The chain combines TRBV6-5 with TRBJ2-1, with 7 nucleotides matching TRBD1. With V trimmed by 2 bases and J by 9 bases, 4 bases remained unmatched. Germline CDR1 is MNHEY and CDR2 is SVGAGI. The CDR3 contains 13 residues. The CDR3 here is CASSYRGQSEQFF. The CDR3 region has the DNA TGTGCCAGCAGTTACCGGGGACAGAGTGAGCAGTTCTTC.

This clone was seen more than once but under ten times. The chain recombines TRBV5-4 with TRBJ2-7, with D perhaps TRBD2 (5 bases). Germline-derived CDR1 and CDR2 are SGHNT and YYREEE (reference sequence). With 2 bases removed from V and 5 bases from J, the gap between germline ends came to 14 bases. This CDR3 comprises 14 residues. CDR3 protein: CASSFGLAGNEQYF. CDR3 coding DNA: TGTGCCAGCAGCTTCGGCCTAGCTGGCAACGAGCAGTACTTC.

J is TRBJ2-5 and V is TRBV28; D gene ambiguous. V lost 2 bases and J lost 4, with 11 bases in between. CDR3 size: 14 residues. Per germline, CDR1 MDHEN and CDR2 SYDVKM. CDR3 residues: CASSLNGFTETQYF. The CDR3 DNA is TGTGCCAGCAGTTTAAATGGGTTTACAGAGACCCAGTACTTC.

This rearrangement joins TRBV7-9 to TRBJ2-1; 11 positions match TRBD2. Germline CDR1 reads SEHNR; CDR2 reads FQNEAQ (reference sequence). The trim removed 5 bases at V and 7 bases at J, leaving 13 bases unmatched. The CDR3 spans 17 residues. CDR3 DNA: TGTGCCAGCAGCCACCCCATAGCGGGAGGGGGGGTTAATGAGCAGTTCTTC. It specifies CASSHPIAGGGVNEQFF.